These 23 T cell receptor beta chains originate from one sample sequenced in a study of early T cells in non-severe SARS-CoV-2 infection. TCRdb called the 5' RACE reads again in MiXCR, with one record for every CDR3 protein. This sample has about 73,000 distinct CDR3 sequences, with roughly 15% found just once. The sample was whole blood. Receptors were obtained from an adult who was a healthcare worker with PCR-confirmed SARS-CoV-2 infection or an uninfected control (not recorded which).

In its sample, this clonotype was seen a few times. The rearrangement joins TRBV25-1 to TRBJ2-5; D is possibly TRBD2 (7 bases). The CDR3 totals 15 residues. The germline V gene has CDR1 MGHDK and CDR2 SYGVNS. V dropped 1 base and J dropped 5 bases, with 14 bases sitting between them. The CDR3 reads CASSESLGGAETQYF. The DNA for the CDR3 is TGTGCCAGCAGTGAATCCCTGGGGGGGGCGGAGACCCAGTACTTC.

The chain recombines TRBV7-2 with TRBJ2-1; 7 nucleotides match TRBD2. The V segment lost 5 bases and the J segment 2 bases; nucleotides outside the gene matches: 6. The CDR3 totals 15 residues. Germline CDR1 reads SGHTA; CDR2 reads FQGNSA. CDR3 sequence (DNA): TGTGCCAGCAGCCCCCTGGGGGGGGCCTACAATGAGCAGTTCTTC. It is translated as CASSPLGGAYNEQFF.

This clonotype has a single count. The CDR3 region is CASSLDSGALHF. As DNA, the CDR3 is TGTGCCAGCAGCTTAGATTCAGGGGCTCTCCACTTT. The chain joins TRBV7-9 to TRBJ1-6, with a possible D match to TRBD1 (6 bases). The CDR3 contains 12 residues. Germline-derived CDR1 and CDR2 are SEHNR and FQNEAQ (reference sequence). With 1 base removed from V and 16 bases from J, the gap between germline ends came to 11 bases.

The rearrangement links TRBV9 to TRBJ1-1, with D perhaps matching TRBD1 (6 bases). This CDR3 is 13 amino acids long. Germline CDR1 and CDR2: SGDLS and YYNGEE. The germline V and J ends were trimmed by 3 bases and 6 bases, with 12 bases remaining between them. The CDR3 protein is CASSAGTSPEAFF. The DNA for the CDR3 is TGTGCCAGCAGCGCAGGGACAAGCCCTGAAGCTTTCTTT. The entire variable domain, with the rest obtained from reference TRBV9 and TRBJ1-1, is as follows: DSGVTQTPKHLITATGQRVTLRCSPRSGDLSVYWYQQSLDQGLQFLIQYYNGEERAKGNILERFSAQQFPDLHSELNLSSLELGDSALYFCASSAGTSPEAFFGQGTRLTVV.

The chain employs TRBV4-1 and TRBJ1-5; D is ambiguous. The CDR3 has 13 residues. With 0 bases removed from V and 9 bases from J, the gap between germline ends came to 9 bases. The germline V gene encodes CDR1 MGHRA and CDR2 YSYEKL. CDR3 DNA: TGCGCCAGCAGCCAAGATCGGCTAGCGCCCCAGCATTTT. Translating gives CASSQDRLAPQHF.

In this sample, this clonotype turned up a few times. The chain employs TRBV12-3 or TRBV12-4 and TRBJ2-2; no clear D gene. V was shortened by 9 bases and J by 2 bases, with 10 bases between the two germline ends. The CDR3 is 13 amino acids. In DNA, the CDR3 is TGTGCCAGTACCAGACAAAACACCGGGGAGCTGTTTTTT. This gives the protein CASTRQNTGELFF.

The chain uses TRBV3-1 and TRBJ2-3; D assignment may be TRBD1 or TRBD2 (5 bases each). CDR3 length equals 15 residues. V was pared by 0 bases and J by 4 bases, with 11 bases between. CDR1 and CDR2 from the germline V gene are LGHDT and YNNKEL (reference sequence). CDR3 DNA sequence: TGTGCCAGCAGCCAAGATAGGGGAGAAGCAGATACGCAGTATTTT. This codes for CASSQDRGEADTQYF.

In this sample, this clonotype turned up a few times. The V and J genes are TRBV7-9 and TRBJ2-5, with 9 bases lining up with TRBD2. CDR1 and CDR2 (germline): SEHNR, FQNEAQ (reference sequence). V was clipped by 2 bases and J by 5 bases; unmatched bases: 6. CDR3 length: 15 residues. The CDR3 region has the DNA TGTGCCAGCAGCTTAACGCGGGGGGGCCTCGAGACCCAGTACTTC. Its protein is CASSLTRGGLETQYF.

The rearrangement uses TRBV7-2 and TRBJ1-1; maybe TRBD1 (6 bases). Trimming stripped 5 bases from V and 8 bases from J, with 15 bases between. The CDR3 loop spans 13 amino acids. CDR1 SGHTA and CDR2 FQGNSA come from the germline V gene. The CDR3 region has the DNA TGTGCCAGCAGCCTCCGACAGGCTTGGGAAGCTTTCTTT. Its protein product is CASSLRQAWEAFF.

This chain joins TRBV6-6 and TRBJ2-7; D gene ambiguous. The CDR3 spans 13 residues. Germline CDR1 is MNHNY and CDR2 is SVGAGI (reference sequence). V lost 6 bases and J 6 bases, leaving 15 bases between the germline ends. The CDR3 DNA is TGTGCCAGCAGCGCGAAACAAATTAGCGAGCAGTACTTC. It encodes CASSAKQISEQYF.

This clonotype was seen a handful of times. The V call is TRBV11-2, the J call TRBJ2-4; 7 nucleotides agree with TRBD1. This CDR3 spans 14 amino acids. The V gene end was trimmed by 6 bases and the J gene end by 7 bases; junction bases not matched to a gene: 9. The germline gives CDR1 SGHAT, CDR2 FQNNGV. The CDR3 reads CASSDPGTVNIQYF. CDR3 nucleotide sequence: TGTGCCAGCAGTGACCCCGGGACAGTGAACATTCAGTACTTC.

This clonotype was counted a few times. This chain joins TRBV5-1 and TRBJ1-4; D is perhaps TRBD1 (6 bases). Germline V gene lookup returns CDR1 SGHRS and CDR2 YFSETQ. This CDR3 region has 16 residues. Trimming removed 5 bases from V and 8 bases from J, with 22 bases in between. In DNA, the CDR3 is TGCGCCAGCAGTCCGCTACAGGGACCAAAGGGGGAAAAACTGTTTTTT. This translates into CASSPLQGPKGEKLFF.

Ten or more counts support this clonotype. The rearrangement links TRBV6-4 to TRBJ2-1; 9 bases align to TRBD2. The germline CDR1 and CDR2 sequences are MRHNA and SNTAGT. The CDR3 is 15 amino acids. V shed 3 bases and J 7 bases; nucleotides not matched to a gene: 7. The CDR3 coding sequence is TGTGCCAGCAGTGAAAAGGCGGGGGGGCAGAATGAGCAGTTCTTC. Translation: CASSEKAGGQNEQFF.

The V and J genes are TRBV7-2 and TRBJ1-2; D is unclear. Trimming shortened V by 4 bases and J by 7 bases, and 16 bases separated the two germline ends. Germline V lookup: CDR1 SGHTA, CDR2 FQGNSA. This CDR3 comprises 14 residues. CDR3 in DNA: TGTGCCAGCAGCTCCCCAACTGTGTTTGTTGGCTACACCTTC. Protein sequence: CASSSPTVFVGYTF.

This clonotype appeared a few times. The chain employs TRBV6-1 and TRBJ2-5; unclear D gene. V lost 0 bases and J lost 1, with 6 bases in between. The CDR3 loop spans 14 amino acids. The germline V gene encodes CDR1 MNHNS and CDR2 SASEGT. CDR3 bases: TGTGCCAGCAGTGAAGCCCCACTCCAAGAGACCCAGTACTTC. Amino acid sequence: CASSEAPLQETQYF.

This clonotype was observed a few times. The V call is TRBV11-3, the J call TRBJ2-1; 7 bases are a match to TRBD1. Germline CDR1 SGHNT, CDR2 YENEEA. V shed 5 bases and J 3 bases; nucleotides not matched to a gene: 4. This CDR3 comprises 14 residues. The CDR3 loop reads CASSQGQNYNEQFF. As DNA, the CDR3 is TGTGCCAGCAGCCAGGGACAGAACTACAATGAGCAGTTCTTC.

CDR3 nucleotide sequence: TGCGCCAGCAGCCTGGGACAGGGGGCGAAAGATACGCAGTATTTT. It codes for CASSLGQGAKDTQYF. This sequence joins TRBV4-3 and TRBJ2-3; 12 bases are shared with TRBD1. Per germline, CDR1 LGHNA and CDR2 YSLEER. This CDR3 region has 15 residues. Trimming took 4 bases from V and 5 from J; bases not matched to a gene: 4.

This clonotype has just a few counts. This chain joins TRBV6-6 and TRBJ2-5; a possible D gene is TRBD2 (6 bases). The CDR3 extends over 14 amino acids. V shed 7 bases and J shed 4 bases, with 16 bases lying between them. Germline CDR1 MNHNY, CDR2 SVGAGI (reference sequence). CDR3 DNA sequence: TGTGCCAGCAAACTCGGGACTCCCCCAGAGACCCAGTACTTC. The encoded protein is CASKLGTPPETQYF.

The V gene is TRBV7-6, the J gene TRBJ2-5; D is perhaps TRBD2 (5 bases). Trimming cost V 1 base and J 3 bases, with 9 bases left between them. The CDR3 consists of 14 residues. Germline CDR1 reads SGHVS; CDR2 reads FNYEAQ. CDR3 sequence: CASSLDAGEETQYF. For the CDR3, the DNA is TGTGCCAGCAGCTTAGATGCCGGGGAAGAGACCCAGTACTTC.

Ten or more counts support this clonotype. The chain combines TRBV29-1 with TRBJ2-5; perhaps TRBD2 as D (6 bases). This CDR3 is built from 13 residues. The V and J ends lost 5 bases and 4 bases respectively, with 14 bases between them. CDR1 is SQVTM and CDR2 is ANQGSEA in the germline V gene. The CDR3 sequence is CSVRGRTGETQYF. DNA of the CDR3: TGCAGCGTTCGGGGGAGGACTGGAGAGACCCAGTACTTC.

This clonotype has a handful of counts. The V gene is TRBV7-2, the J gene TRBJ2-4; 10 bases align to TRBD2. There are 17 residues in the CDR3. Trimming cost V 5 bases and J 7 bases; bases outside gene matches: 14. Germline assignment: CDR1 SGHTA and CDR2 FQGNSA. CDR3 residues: CASSPWSGGAGANIQYF. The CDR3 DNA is TGTGCCAGCAGCCCCTGGAGCGGGGGGGCGGGGGCTAACATTCAGTACTTC.

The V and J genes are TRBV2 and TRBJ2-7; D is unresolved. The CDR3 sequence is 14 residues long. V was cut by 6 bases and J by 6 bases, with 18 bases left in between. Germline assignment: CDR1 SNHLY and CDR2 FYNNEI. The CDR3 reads CASRVAPNLSEQYF. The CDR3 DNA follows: TGTGCCAGCAGAGTGGCCCCAAACTTGAGCGAGCAGTACTTC.

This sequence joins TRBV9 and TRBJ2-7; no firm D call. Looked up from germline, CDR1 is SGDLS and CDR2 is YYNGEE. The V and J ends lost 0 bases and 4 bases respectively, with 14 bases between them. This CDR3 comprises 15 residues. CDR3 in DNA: TGTGCCAGCAGCGTAGAAGTGAGCCCCGCTTACGAGCAGTACTTC. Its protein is CASSVEVSPAYEQYF.